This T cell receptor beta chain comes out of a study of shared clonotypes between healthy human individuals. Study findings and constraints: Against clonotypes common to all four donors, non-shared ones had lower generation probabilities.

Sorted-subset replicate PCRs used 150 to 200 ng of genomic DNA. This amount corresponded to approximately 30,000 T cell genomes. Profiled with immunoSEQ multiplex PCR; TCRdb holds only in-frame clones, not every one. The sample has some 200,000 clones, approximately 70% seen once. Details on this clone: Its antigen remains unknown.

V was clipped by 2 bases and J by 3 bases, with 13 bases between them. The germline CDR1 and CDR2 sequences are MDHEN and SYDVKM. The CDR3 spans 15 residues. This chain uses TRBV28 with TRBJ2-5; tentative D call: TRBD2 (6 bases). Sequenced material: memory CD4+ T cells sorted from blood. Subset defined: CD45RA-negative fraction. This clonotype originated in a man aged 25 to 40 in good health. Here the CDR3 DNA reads TGTGCCAGCAGTTTAATTTTGGGGGGAAAAGAGACCCAGTACTTC. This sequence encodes CASSLILGGKETQYF. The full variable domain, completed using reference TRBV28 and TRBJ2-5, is DVKVTQSSRYLVKRTGEKVFLECVQDMDHENMFWYRQDPGLGLRLIYFSYDVKMKEKGDIPEGYSVSREKKERFSLILESASTNQTSMYLCASSLILGGKETQYFGPGTRLLVL.